This T cell receptor (beta chain) was identified in a study of CD8 T cells in Susac syndrome (dated by TCRdb to the late 2010s). With regard to the full study: Among the sequenced Susac syndrome patients, 5 or 6 had clinically active disease and about 8 were in clinical remission. Whether CD8+ T cell activation and differentiation in Susac syndrome was antigen driven was tested using repertoire sequencing. At blood withdrawal, Susac syndrome patients were therapy-naive, treated with corticosteroids (with IVIg additionally given to some), or treated with IVIg alone. Findings and caveats that apply to the study as a whole: The number of individuals in the TCR sequencing and HLA analysis was acknowledged as relatively small. The CD4+ T cell repertoire of patients with Susac syndrome showed no detectable clonal expansion.

Peripheral blood CD8+ and CD4+ T cells from healthy donors, Susac syndrome patients and multiple sclerosis patients were profiled by high-throughput TCR beta sequencing. Recently defined diagnostic criteria for definite or probable disease were met by the Susac syndrome patients. CD8+ TEMRA cells were enriched by FACS, while bulk CD8+ and CD4+ T cells were purified by magnetic negative isolation. Blood was drawn into EDTA tubes, processed within 24 hours, and PBMCs were isolated by density gradient centrifugation. PBMCs intended for TCR sequencing were cryopreserved in liquid nitrogen and thawed later in a water bath at 37 degrees C. Purity of sorted or isolated CD4+, CD8+ and CD8+ TEMRA cells was at least 90%. As to this clonotype: Its antigen remains unidentified. No much larger clone is present one base from it, and per-base qualities are unavailable.

RNA was extracted using the RNeasy kit, and about 0.45 to 1 ug of the RNA was reverse transcribed with random hexamers. The immunoSEQ multiplex PCR assay, which covers 54 Vbeta and 13 Jbeta segments, was used to amplify TCR beta CDR3 regions. PCR amplification bias was corrected by using a synthetic template baseline for primer optimization and computational correction. In the authors' own workflow: Reads were annotated to V, D and J genes according to IMGT and were analyzed with immunoSEQ Analyzer, with only productive sequences retained. Clonality was calculated as one minus the Shannon entropy normalized by log2 of the number of productive unique sequences. For each patient and control, public and private clones were evaluated within the 100 most prevalent clones. Clones were defined as Susac-specific if absent from the healthy and MS cohorts, from more than 900 published viral clones and from other ImmuneACCESS disease sequences. In TCRdb, the public reads were trimmed at Q25 with fastp and aligned with MiXCR, with productive beta chains retained. Identical CDR3 protein sequences are pooled into one entry, listed with their most common genes and DNA. These V and J calls derive from TCRdb rather than the authors' analysis. The sample includes approximately 190,000 distinct CDR3 sequences, with 91% observed a single time. The ten largest clones add up to 0.087% of the sample.

Sequences DFQATT (CDR1) and SNEGSKA (CDR2) are obtained from the germline V gene (reference sequence). Here V drops 5 bases and J drops 1 base, and the junction holds 6 bases not matched to any gene. The CDR3 contains 14 residues, cysteine and phenylalanine counted. CDR3 DNA is the only sequence kept; it has 42 bases, read in frame from the first base. The V and J genes are TRBV20-1 and TRBJ1-2, and 8 junctional nucleotides match TRBD1. This TCR came from a human donor with Susac syndrome. Sequenced: CD4+ T cells from PBMCs. The CDR3 amino acid sequence is: CSAGGGQVNYGYTF. The nucleotides are TGCAGTGCTGGAGGGGGACAGGTTAACTATGGCTACACCTTC.